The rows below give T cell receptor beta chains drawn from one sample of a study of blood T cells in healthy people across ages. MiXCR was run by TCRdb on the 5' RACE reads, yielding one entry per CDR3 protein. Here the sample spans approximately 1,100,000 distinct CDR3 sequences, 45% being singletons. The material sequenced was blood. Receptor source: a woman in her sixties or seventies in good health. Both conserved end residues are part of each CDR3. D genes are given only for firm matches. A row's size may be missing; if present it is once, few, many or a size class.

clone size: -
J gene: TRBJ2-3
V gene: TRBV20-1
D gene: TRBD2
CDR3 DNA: TGCAGTGCCAGACTTAGCGGGGGACGCACAGATACGCAGTATTTT
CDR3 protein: CSARLSGGRTDTQYF

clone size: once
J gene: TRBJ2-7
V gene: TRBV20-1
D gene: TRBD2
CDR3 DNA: TGCAGTGAGAGAGCTAGCGGGAGGAGCTCCTACAATGAGCAGTACTTC
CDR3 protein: CSERASGRSSYNEQYF

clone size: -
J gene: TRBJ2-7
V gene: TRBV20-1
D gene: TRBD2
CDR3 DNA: TGCAGTGCTAGAGGCCCGGGGCTAGCGGGAGTCTACGAGCAGTACTTC
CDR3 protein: CSARGPGLAGVYEQYF

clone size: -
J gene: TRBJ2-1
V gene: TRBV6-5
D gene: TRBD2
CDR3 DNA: TGTGCCAGCAGTTACTCTAGCGGGAGGGCCCATGAGCAGTTCTTC
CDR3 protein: CASSYSSGRAHEQFF

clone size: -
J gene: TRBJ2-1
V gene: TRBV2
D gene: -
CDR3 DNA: TGTGCCAGCGCGAGTAGCCGTTACTATCAGCAGTTCTTC
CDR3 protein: CASASSRYYQQFF

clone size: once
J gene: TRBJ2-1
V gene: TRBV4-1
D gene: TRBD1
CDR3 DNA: TGCGCCAGCAGTATGTCAGGGGGTAGCTCCTACAATGAGCAGTTCTTC
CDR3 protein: CASSMSGGSSYNEQFF

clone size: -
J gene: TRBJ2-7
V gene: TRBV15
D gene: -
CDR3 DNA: TGTGCCACCAGCAGAGAGTACAGCTCCTACGAGCAGTACTTC
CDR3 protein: CATSREYSSYEQYF

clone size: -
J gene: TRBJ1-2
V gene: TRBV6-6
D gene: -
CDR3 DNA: TGTGCCAGCAACCCCTCGGGGTCCCGGTATGGCTACACCTTC
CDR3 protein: CASNPSGSRYGYTF

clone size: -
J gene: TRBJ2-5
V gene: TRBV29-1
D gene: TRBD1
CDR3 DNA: TGCAGCGTCGACAGGGGGGGCCAAGAGACCCAGTACTTC
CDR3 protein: CSVDRGGQETQYF

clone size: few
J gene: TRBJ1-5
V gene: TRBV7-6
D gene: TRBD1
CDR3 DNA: TGTGCCAGCAGCTCCGGACAGGGTTCGGATCAGCCCCAGCATTTT
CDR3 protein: CASSSGQGSDQPQHF

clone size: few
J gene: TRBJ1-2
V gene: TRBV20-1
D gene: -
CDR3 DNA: TGCAGTGCTAGAGATCTCGGGTTTGACTATGGCTACACCTTC
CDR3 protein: CSARDLGFDYGYTF

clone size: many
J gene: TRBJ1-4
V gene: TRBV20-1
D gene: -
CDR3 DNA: TGCAGTGCTACCTCCGATTCTGGGACCAATGAAAAACTGTTTTTT
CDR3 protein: CSATSDSGTNEKLFF

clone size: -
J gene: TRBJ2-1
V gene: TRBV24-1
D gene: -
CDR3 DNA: TGTGCCATCGCGGGCAGGGGCTCCTACAATGAGCAGTTCTTC
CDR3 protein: CAIAGRGSYNEQFF

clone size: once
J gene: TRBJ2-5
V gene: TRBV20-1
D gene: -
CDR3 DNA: TGCAGTGCTAGAGATAGCAGGGGTGGTTTAAAGACCCAGTACTTC
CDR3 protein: CSARDSRGGLKTQYF

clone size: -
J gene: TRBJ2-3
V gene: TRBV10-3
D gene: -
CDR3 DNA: TGTGCCATCAGTGACCGGGACCACAGCACAGATACGCAGTATTTT
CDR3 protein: CAISDRDHSTDTQYF

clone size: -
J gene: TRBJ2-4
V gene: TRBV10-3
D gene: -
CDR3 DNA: TGTGCCATCAGTCCCGAGGCGGGAACATCTCCTTCCAAAAACATTCAGTACTTC
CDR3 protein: CAISPEAGTSPSKNIQYF

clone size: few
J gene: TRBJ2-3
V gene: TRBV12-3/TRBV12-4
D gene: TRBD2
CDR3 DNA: TGTGCCAGCAGTTTGTACGGGAGCGGGAACACAGATACGCAGTATTTT
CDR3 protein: CASSLYGSGNTDTQYF

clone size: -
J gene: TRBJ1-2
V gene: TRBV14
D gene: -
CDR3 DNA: TGTGCCAGCAGCCATGGCCACCTCTATGGCTACACCTTC
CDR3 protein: CASSHGHLYGYTF

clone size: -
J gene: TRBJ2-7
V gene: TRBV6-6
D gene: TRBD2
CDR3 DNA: TGTGCCAGCAGCCCGGGACTAGCGGGAGAGGGGAATGAGCAGTACTTC
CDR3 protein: CASSPGLAGEGNEQYF

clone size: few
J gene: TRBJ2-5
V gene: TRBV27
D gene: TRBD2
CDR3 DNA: TGTGCCAGCAGTTTCGGGACTAGCCTCCAAGAGACCCAGTACTTC
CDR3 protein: CASSFGTSLQETQYF

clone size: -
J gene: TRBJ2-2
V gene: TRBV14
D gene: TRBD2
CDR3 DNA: TGTGCCAGCAGCCTGACCGGGGCTAGCGGAAACACCGGGGAGCTGTTTTTT
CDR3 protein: CASSLTGASGNTGELFF

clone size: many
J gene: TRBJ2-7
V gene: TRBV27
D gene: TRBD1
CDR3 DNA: TGTGCCAGCAGCCTCCTCGGGACAGCCTCCTACGAGCAGTACTTC
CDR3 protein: CASSLLGTASYEQYF

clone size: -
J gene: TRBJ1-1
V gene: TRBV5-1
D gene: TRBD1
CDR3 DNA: TGCGCCAGCAGCAGTCACCAGGGGGACGCTGAAGCTTTCTTT
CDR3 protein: CASSSHQGDAEAFF

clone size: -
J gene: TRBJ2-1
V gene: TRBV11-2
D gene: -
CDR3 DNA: TGTGCCAGCAGCCCTTCCGGAGGTTTCCGCCTTTTCAATGAGCAGTTCTTC
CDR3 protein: CASSPSGGFRLFNEQFF

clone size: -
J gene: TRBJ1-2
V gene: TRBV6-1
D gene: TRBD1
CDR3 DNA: TGTGCCAGCAGCCCTACAGGGGATGGAGGCTACACCTTC
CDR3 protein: CASSPTGDGGYTF

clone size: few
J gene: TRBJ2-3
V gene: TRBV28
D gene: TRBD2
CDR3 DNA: TGTGCCAGCAGTTTAGGTAGACTAGCGCAAGCTTCGGATACGCAGTATTTT
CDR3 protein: CASSLGRLAQASDTQYF

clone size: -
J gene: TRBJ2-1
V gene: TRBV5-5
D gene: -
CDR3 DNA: TGTGCCAGCAGCCGGGGGGCTAGCGGAGGGGATGAGCAGTTCTTC
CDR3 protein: CASSRGASGGDEQFF

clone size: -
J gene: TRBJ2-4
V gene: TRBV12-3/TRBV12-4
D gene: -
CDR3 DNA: TGTGCCAGCAGTTTCCAATTGTCGAGCAGCGCCAAAAACATTCAGTACTTC
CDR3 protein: CASSFQLSSSAKNIQYF

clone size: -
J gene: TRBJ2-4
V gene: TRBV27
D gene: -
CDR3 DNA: TGTGCCAGCCGCCCGCCGCCAGGGGAGGCCAAAAACATTCAGTACTTC
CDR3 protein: CASRPPPGEAKNIQYF

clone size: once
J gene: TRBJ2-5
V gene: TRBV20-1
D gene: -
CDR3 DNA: TGCAGTGCTAGAGTGGGGCAGGGTCCCGTAACCCAGTACTTC
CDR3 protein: CSARVGQGPVTQYF

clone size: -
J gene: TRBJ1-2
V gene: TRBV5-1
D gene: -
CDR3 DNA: TGCGCCAGCAGCATGGGCGGACAGCCTGCCCATGGCTACACCTTC
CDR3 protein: CASSMGGQPAHGYTF

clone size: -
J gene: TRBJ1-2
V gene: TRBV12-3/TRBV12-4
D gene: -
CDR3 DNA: TGTGCCAGCAGTTTGGGACCGAGAATCTCATATGGCTACACCTTC
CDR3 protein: CASSLGPRISYGYTF